The source of this T cell receptor (beta chain) is a study of T cell repertoires in cytomegalovirus infection. Looking at the study overall: Indicated by public TCR beta signatures were CMV infection and matching HLA type.

One entry per CDR3 protein, called by TCRdb with MiXCR from the reads. The table has roughly 170,000 distinct CDR3 sequences, roughly 20% seen once; the top ten hold about 25%. On this clonotype: Its matching antigen is unknown.

CDR1 SGHTA and CDR2 FQGTGA come from the germline V gene. V was pared by 5 bases and J by 4 bases, with 23 bases between. The CDR3 sequence is 17 residues long. The chain joins TRBV7-3 to TRBJ1-2; possibly TRBD1 for D (6 bases). This material consisted of CD8+ T cells from cultured PBMCs, taken from culture after CMV antigen stimulation. This receptor was identified in a human donor in good health (CMV status not recorded). Some clones in this sample may be carry-over from other donors' samples. CDR3 residues: CASSISLQGRATYGYTF. The CDR3 nucleotides read TGTGCCAGCAGCATCTCCTTACAGGGCAGGGCGACCTATGGCTACACCTTC.